These 13 T cell receptor beta chains share one sample of origin, sequenced in a study of T-cell memory formation after mild COVID-19 listed by TCRdb under 2021. Libraries were built with 5' RACE. TCRdb names Illumina NovaSeq 6000 as the instrument used. TCRdb itself trimmed the public reads at Q25 with fastp, ran MiXCR and retained productive beta chains. Every CDR3 protein is listed once, alongside the most common genes and DNA of its rows. The sample yields hundreds of thousands of distinct CDR3 sequences; roughly 8% were counted once. Approximately 23% of the sample is taken by the ten largest. The sample consisted of PBMCs or a T cell subset sorted from them (not recorded which). The receptors stem from a man aged 18-30 years who had mild COVID-19 (a few samples of this study predate the infection). The sample titles of this study are shuffled in the database, so cell type and time point are left out; the donor was told from shared clones.

The V and J genes are TRBV7-6 and TRBJ1-6; D is ambiguous. V lost 3 bases to trimming and J lost 0 bases, with 6 bases between them. Germline-derived CDR1 and CDR2 are SGHVS and FNYEAQ. The CDR3 runs to 15 residues. The CDR3 sequence is CASSFWPSYNSPLHF. The CDR3 DNA reads as TGTGCCAGCAGCTTTTGGCCCTCCTATAATTCACCCCTCCACTTT.

This clonotype came up many times. The chain is built from TRBV12-3 or TRBV12-4 and TRBJ1-2; D possibly corresponds to TRBD1 (6 bases). V lost 3 bases, J lost 2 bases, and 10 bases lay in between. CDR3 length equals 14 residues. DNA for the CDR3: TGTGCCAGCAGTTTCGGCAGGGGAAACTATGGCTACACCTTC. This gives the protein CASSFGRGNYGYTF.

This clonotype was detected many times. The DNA of the CDR3 is TGTGCCAGCGAGACGACCCGCAATGAGCAGTTCTTC. It codes for CASETTRNEQFF. The chain is built from TRBV7-2 and TRBJ2-1; no clear D gene. The CDR3 loop spans 12 amino acids. V was clipped by 8 bases and J by 6 bases, with 11 bases between them. CDR1 is SGHTA, CDR2 FQGNSA, per germline.

The chain links TRBV11-3 to TRBJ2-2; 9 positions match TRBD1. V gave up 3 bases and J gave up 6 bases; unmatched junction bases: 2. The CDR3 extends over 14 amino acids. Germline V gene sequence: CDR1 SGHNT, CDR2 YENEEA. The CDR3: CASSLDRGSGELFF. The CDR3 region has the DNA TGTGCCAGCAGCTTGGACAGGGGCTCCGGGGAGCTGTTTTTT.

This clonotype was seen a handful of times. This chain links TRBV11-1 with TRBJ1-5; no definite D call. The CDR3 spans 13 residues. Germline values: CDR1 SGHAT, CDR2 FQDESV (reference sequence). V was trimmed by 1 base and J by 10 bases, leaving 11 bases between them. The CDR3 region has the DNA TGTGCCAGCAGCTTAGTTCTTGGAGCCCCCCAGCATTTT. Protein sequence: CASSLVLGAPQHF.

The chain couples TRBV2 to TRBJ2-1, with D perhaps TRBD2 (5 bases). V lost 1 base and J lost 12, with 7 bases in between. This CDR3 contains 11 residues. Per the germline V gene, CDR1 is SNHLY and CDR2 is FYNNEI. The CDR3 region is CASSEVAGQFF. Written as DNA, the CDR3 is TGTGCCAGCAGTGAAGTTGCGGGGCAGTTCTTC.

The sample holds many counts of this clonotype. CDR3 in amino acids: CASSPRQESHEQYF. CDR3 bases: TGTGCCAGCAGCCCCCGACAGGAATCCCACGAGCAGTACTTC. The chain combines TRBV7-9 with TRBJ2-7, with D perhaps matching TRBD1 (6 bases). The V end lost 5 bases, the J end lost 5 bases, and 16 bases lay between the germline ends. Germline V gene sequence: CDR1 SEHNR, CDR2 FQNEAQ (reference sequence). The CDR3 sequence is 14 residues long.

This clonotype was recorded at least ten times. V usage is TRBV5-6 and J usage is TRBJ1-2; 7 bases match TRBD1. Germline trimming cut 4 bases from V and 4 bases from J; bases unmatched to any gene: 7. Germline lookup yields CDR1 SGHDT and CDR2 YYEEEE. CDR3 length: 14 amino acids. CDR3 DNA sequence: TGTGCCAGCAGCCCCGCCGACAGGGTCTATGGCTACACCTTC. Amino acid sequence: CASSPADRVYGYTF.

The table lists this clonotype with many counts. The gene calls are TRBV5-1 and TRBJ2-7; D is ambiguous. V was clipped by 4 bases and J by 2 bases, with 10 bases between them. Germline assignment: CDR1 SGHRS and CDR2 YFSETQ. CDR3 length: 13 residues. The CDR3 DNA is TGCGCCAGCAGCCCTGACGTGACCTACGAGCAGTACTTC. Amino acids: CASSPDVTYEQYF.

The chain employs TRBV4-3 and TRBJ2-6; D unclear. Trimming shortened V by 1 base and J by 4 bases, and 8 bases separated the two germline ends. In germline, CDR1 is LGHNA, CDR2 YSLEER. This CDR3 has 15 residues. The CDR3 protein is CASSQGSSGANVLTF. The CDR3 nucleotides read TGCGCCAGCAGCCAAGGATCCAGCGGGGCCAACGTCCTGACTTTC.

This chain connects TRBV4-1 to TRBJ2-5, with 7 nucleotides matching TRBD1. CDR3 length equals 18 residues. V lost 0 bases and J lost 4; bases outside the gene matches: 14. Per the germline V gene, CDR1 is MGHRA and CDR2 is YSYEKL. The CDR3 coding sequence is TGCGCCAGCAGCCAAGATGCGTGGAGAACAGGGGATGGAGAGACCCAGTACTTC. Amino acid sequence: CASSQDAWRTGDGETQYF.

The table lists this clonotype with many counts. The rearrangement links TRBV7-2 to TRBJ2-5; 7 nucleotides align to TRBD2. This CDR3 region has 13 residues. V dropped 8 bases and J dropped 5; count of bases not matched to a gene: 8. Germline-derived CDR1 and CDR2 are SGHTA and FQGNSA. CDR3 sequence (DNA): TGTGCCAGCTCGGAGACTAGCTTGGAGACCCAGTACTTC. It translates to CASSETSLETQYF.

CDR3 DNA sequence: TGTGCCAGCAGTTACACCGGGGAGAGCAATCAGCCCCAGCATTTT. This translates into CASSYTGESNQPQHF. The chain links TRBV6-2 or TRBV6-3 to TRBJ1-5; D gene ambiguous. Germline V gives CDR1 MNHEY, CDR2 SVGEGT. Between the trimmed V and J ends, which lost 2 bases and 1 base, there was a span of 9 bases. The CDR3 has 15 residues.